This T cell receptor beta chain is from a study of blood T cell repertoires in COVID-19. The overall study: Sites across the United States, Italy and Spain contributed samples from acute and convalescent COVID-19. Sample material is recorded as cDNA or gDNA derived from T cells, B-cell-depleted T cells, or PBMCs.

This CDR3 region has 15 residues. V lost 0 bases and J lost 1, with 8 bases in between. Germline values: CDR1 SGHRS, CDR2 YFSETQ. Original analysis: Amplifying reference gene primers gave estimates of nucleated cell counts. Data came from immunoSEQ multiplex PCR; TCRdb stores just in-frame clones and leaves some out. Clone size and the V and J calls come from that table; the DNA yielded D and trimming. The profile covers hundreds of thousands of clones, with about 91% appearing a single time and approximately 6.6% taken by the ten largest. The gene calls are TRBV5-1 and TRBJ1-3; tentative D call: TRBD1 (5 bases). The sequence derives from a woman aged 30 to 39 who had recovered from COVID-19. Sequenced material: peripheral blood. In DNA, the CDR3 is TGCGCCAGCAGCTTGGTAGGGGAATCTGGAAACACCATATATTTT. It encodes CASSLVGESGNTIYF.